The 32 T cell receptor beta chains in this list originate from one sample, sequenced in a study of blood T cells in healthy people across ages. A second about 6 to 11 cycle PCR used barcoded and J-beta primers. MiXCR, run by TCRdb on the 5' RACE reads, gives a single entry per CDR3 protein. The data contain roughly 720,000 distinct CDR3 sequences, about 55% of them singletons. The material sequenced was blood. The receptors stem from an elderly man in good health.

Only one count was recorded for this clonotype. It may be a read error: a sequence one base away is much more abundant. V usage is TRBV6-5 and J usage is TRBJ1-2, with unresolved D. V lost 7 bases and J 4 bases, leaving 19 bases between the germline ends. The germline V gene has CDR1 MNHEY and CDR2 SVGAGI. This CDR3 has 15 amino acids. The CDR3 bases are TGTGCCAGCACCCTGAAGAGCGCGGGGAGCTATGGCTACACCTTC. It yields the protein CASTLKSAGSYGYTF.

The V and J genes are TRBV6-2 or TRBV6-3 and TRBJ1-5; 11 bases align to TRBD1. Germline loops: CDR1 MNHEY, CDR2 SVGEGT. Unmatched junction bases numbered 11, after V lost 5 bases and J lost 5 bases. The CDR3 totals 17 residues. The CDR3 nucleotides are TGTGCCAGCAGTCACCCAGCCGGGACAGGGGGTGATCAGCCCCAGCATTTT. Translation: CASSHPAGTGGDQPQHF.

About this clonotype itself: One end of the junction varies from germline; a read error may be responsible. J is TRBJ1-5 and V is TRBV28; no reliable D call. CDR1 is MDHEN and CDR2 is SYDVKM in the germline V gene. This CDR3 has 13 residues. In nucleotides, the CDR3 is TGTGCCGGCAGTTTATTGGGATACCAGCCCCAGCATTTT. Protein: CAGSLLGYQPQHF.

Details on this clonotype: An end of the junction differs from the germline gene, which may be a read error. The chain is built from TRBV7-9 and TRBJ1-2, with 7 bases matching TRBD1. The CDR3 has 13 residues. Germline CDR1 SEHNR, CDR2 FQNEAQ (reference sequence). CDR3 loop: CTSSMTGYYGYTF. The DNA for the CDR3 is TGTACCAGCAGCATGACAGGGTACTATGGCTACACCTTC.

The CDR3 sequence is CASSALAASYEQYF. The DNA for the CDR3 is TGCGCCAGCAGCGCACTAGCCGCCTCCTACGAGCAGTACTTC. V is TRBV5-1 and J is TRBJ2-7; possible D gene TRBD2, 6 bases. The germline V gene encodes CDR1 SGHRS and CDR2 YFSETQ. This CDR3 has 14 amino acids. The germline V and J ends were trimmed by 4 bases and 0 bases, with 11 bases remaining between them.

This clonotype showed up many times. The CDR3 here is CASNVGVGELFF. CDR3 nucleotide sequence: TGTGCCAGCAACGTGGGAGTCGGGGAGCTGTTTTTT. The chain couples TRBV28 to TRBJ2-2; TRBD2 might be the D (5 bases). Trimming pared 7 bases from V and 7 bases from J, leaving 10 bases between. The germline gives CDR1 MDHEN, CDR2 SYDVKM. This CDR3 spans 12 amino acids. The entire variable domain, with the rest obtained from reference TRBV28 and TRBJ2-2, is as follows: DVKVTQSSRYLVKRTGEKVFLECVQDMDHENMFWYRQDPGLGLRLIYFSYDVKMKEKGDIPEGYSVSREKKERFSLILESASTNQTSMYLCASNVGVGELFFGEGSRLTVL.

V usage is TRBV20-1 and J usage is TRBJ1-6, with TRBD1 identical over 9 bases. CDR3 length equals 14 residues. Trimming removed 6 bases from V and 10 bases from J; junction bases left unmatched: 10. Germline-derived CDR1 and CDR2 are DFQATT and SNEGSKA (reference sequence). The CDR3 loop reads CSARTGEKSSPLHF. The CDR3 DNA is TGCAGTGCAAGGACAGGGGAGAAAAGCTCACCCCTCCACTTT.

This clonotype was counted many times. As DNA, the CDR3 is TGTGCCAGCAGCCCCCCCAGAGGGACTAGCGGGAGTAAAGAGACCCAGTACTTC. It translates to CASSPPRGTSGSKETQYF. The V call is TRBV7-2, the J call TRBJ2-5; 14 positions agree with TRBD2. The V gene end was trimmed by 5 bases and the J gene end by 3 bases; junction bases not matched to a gene: 11. This CDR3 is 18 amino acids long. Germline V gene sequence: CDR1 SGHTA, CDR2 FQGNSA.

The CDR3 DNA reads as TGCGCCAGCAGCCAAGCGGGGTCGACAGGTGGCAATGAGCAGTTCTTC. Residues: CASSQAGSTGGNEQFF. The V and J genes are TRBV4-1 and TRBJ2-1; possible D gene TRBD1, 6 bases. Trimming cost V 1 base and J 6 bases, with 16 bases left between them. The germline V gene has CDR1 MGHRA and CDR2 YSYEKL. This CDR3 region has 16 residues.

J is TRBJ1-1 and V is TRBV6-6; unclear D gene. The CDR3 is 13 amino acids. CDR1 and CDR2 from the germline V gene are MNHNY and SVGAGI (reference sequence). Trimming removed 4 bases from V and 3 bases from J, with 9 bases in between. The CDR3 DNA is TGTGCCAGCAGTTCCGGGTCCGACACTGAAGCTTTCTTT. It codes for CASSSGSDTEAFF.

The sample holds a few counts of this clonotype. V is TRBV5-1 and J is TRBJ1-5; TRBD1 matches at 8 bases. Germline V lookup: CDR1 SGHRS, CDR2 YFSETQ. This CDR3 contains 18 residues. The J segment lost 0 bases and the V segment lost 1 base, leaving 9 bases of the junction unmatched. CDR3 region: CASSLYPGGADSNQPQHF. The DNA of the CDR3 is TGCGCCAGCAGCTTGTATCCAGGGGGCGCGGATAGCAATCAGCCCCAGCATTTT.

V and J are TRBV27 and TRBJ2-1; unclear D gene. CDR1 and CDR2 from the germline V gene are MNHEY and SMNVEV (reference sequence). The V gene lost 6 bases and the J gene lost 2 bases, with 14 bases spanning the gap. This CDR3 has 15 residues. The CDR3 spells CASREVGLTYNEQFF. Here the CDR3 DNA reads TGTGCCAGCAGGGAAGTGGGCCTAACCTACAATGAGCAGTTCTTC.

This clonotype was counted only a few times. The V call is TRBV7-2, the J call TRBJ1-6, with D unclear. The V end was cut by 2 bases, the J end by 11 bases, with 10 bases between. This CDR3 comprises 13 residues. Germline CDR1 reads SGHTA; CDR2 reads FQGNSA. The CDR3 bases are TGTGCCAGCAGCTTACTTCGGAACACACCCCTCCACTTT. Protein product: CASSLLRNTPLHF.

This clonotype was observed a handful of times. The V call is TRBV7-2, the J call TRBJ2-6, with 10 nucleotides matching TRBD1. The CDR3 loop spans 19 amino acids. The germline CDR1 and CDR2 sequences are SGHTA and FQGNSA. The ends lost 1 base at V and 3 bases at J; junction bases unmatched: 9. The CDR3 sequence is CASSLVGRQGAVGANVLTF. DNA of the CDR3: TGTGCCAGCAGCTTAGTGGGGCGACAGGGGGCGGTTGGGGCCAACGTCCTGACTTTC.

A few counts support this clonotype. The CDR3 protein is CASSPGLTDLYGYTF. CDR3 bases: TGTGCCAGCAGCCCGGGGTTAACAGACCTATATGGCTACACCTTC. J is TRBJ1-2 and V is TRBV12-3 or TRBV12-4; unclear D gene. V lost 6 bases, J lost 5 bases, and 19 bases lay in between. The CDR3 is 15 amino acids.

The chain combines TRBV5-1 with TRBJ2-4, with 7 nucleotides matching TRBD2. The J call is in doubt because the DNA end fits TRBJ2-5 better. The germline V gene has CDR1 SGHRS and CDR2 YFSETQ. This CDR3 is 16 amino acids long. In DNA form, the CDR3 reads TGCGCCAGCAGCGGGACTAAACGATCGGCAGCAGAGACCCAGTACTTC. It is translated as CASSGTKRSAAETQYF.

CDR3 in DNA: TGTGCCAGCAGTTTCACGCCGATCGGGGGAGGGCAGTTCTTC. Translating gives CASSFTPIGGGQFF. The chain has TRBV12-3 or TRBV12-4 and TRBJ2-1; weak D call: TRBD2 (6 bases). CDR3 length: 14 amino acids. Trimming removed 3 bases at V and 12 bases at J, with 18 bases between.

This clonotype was detected a few times. This chain joins TRBV9 and TRBJ2-1; possible D gene TRBD1, 6 bases. Germline values: CDR1 SGDLS, CDR2 YYNGEE. V was cut by 0 bases and J by 5 bases, with 12 bases left in between. This CDR3 contains 15 residues. The DNA of the CDR3 is TGTGCCAGCAGCGTAGGACAGGTCAAAAACAATGAGCAGTTCTTC. Translation gives CASSVGQVKNNEQFF.

J is TRBJ2-5 and V is TRBV10-3; TRBD1 matches 7 bases. CDR3 length: 16 amino acids. J was trimmed by 4 bases and V by 2 bases; bases with no gene match: 10. Germline V CDR1 and CDR2: ENHRY, SYGVKD. The CDR3 is CAISERDRDGRETQYF. As DNA, the CDR3 is TGTGCCATCAGTGAGCGTGACAGGGATGGGCGAGAGACCCAGTACTTC.

The genes are TRBV2 and TRBJ2-3; 9 nucleotides align to TRBD2. The germline CDR1 and CDR2 sequences are SNHLY and FYNNEI. The CDR3 consists of 15 residues. V shed 6 bases and J 0 bases; nucleotides not matched to a gene: 4. CDR3 DNA: TGTGCCAGCAGGTTAGCGGGAGTGAGCACAGATACGCAGTATTTT. This encodes CASRLAGVSTDTQYF.

DNA of the CDR3: TGTGCCAGCAGTTCACAAACCACGGTCGATTCCGGCACTGAAGCTTTCTTT. This gives the protein CASSSQTTVDSGTEAFF. This chain uses TRBV27 with TRBJ1-1; D not certain. The germline gives CDR1 MNHEY, CDR2 SMNVEV (reference sequence). Trimming removed 4 bases at V and 4 bases at J, with 22 bases between. The CDR3 contains 17 residues.

The chain is built from TRBV20-1 and TRBJ2-1; 10 bases fit TRBD2. The trim removed 4 bases at V and 9 bases at J, leaving 21 bases unmatched. CDR3 length equals 18 residues. Germline V gene data show CDR1 as DFQATT and CDR2 as SNEGSKA (reference sequence). The CDR3 loop is CSANGFYSGRTIDSEQFF. The DNA for the CDR3 is TGCAGTGCTAACGGTTTTTATAGCGGGAGGACTATTGACAGTGAGCAGTTCTTC.

The chain recombines TRBV6-1 with TRBJ2-3; maybe TRBD2 (5 bases). Trimming stripped 3 bases from V and 0 bases from J, with 13 bases between. Germline V CDR1 and CDR2: MNHNS, SASEGT. This CDR3 region has 16 residues. CDR3 residues: CASSDQTLASTDTQYF. In nucleotides, the CDR3 is TGTGCCAGCAGTGATCAAACGCTAGCTAGCACAGATACGCAGTATTTT.

Only a few counts were recorded for this clonotype. The chain joins TRBV18 to TRBJ2-5; 9 bases are a match to TRBD1. The J call may be mistaken, given a closer DNA end match to TRBJ2-7. Germline CDR1 KGHSH, CDR2 LQKENI. There are 14 residues in the CDR3. The CDR3 bases are TGTGCCAGCTCACCATTACAGGGGGCTCGCGAGCAGTACTTC. As protein: CASSPLQGAREQYF.

The chain recombines TRBV7-3 with TRBJ2-3, with D perhaps matching TRBD1 (6 bases). Germline V lookup: CDR1 SGHTA, CDR2 FQGTGA. CDR3 size: 14 residues. Trimming removed 1 base from V and 3 bases from J, with 8 bases in between. This chain's CDR3 is CASSLNRATDTQYF. CDR3 nucleotides: TGTGCCAGCAGCTTAAACAGGGCAACAGATACGCAGTATTTT. The full variable domain, completed using reference TRBV7-3 and TRBJ2-3, is GAGVSQTPSNKVTEKGKYVELRCDPISGHTALYWYRQSLGQGPEFLIYFQGTGAADDSGLPNDRFFAVRPEGSVSTLKIQRTERGDSAVYLCASSLNRATDTQYFGPGTRLTVL.

The chain combines TRBV28 with TRBJ2-7; D ambiguous. Germline CDR1 MDHEN, CDR2 SYDVKM. This CDR3 region has 15 residues. V dropped 6 bases and J dropped 3 bases, with 18 bases sitting between them. Written as DNA, the CDR3 is TGTGCCAGCAGCCCTTCCGCCCTATACCTCTACGAGCAGTACTTC. It encodes CASSPSALYLYEQYF. The whole variable domain, remainder taken from reference TRBV28 and TRBJ2-7, is DVKVTQSSRYLVKRTGEKVFLECVQDMDHENMFWYRQDPGLGLRLIYFSYDVKMKEKGDIPEGYSVSREKKERFSLILESASTNQTSMYLCASSPSALYLYEQYFGPGTRLTVT.

In DNA, the CDR3 is TGTGCCAGCAGTTTCACAGGGGTCGGGCAGCCCCAGCATTTT. Amino acid sequence: CASSFTGVGQPQHF. V is TRBV6-6 and J is TRBJ1-5, with 7 bases fitting TRBD1. Germline CDR1 MNHNY, CDR2 SVGAGI (reference sequence). There are 14 residues in the CDR3. The ends lost 4 bases at V and 7 bases at J; junction bases unmatched: 7.

The chain is built from TRBV20-1 and TRBJ1-5; 7 bases line up with TRBD1. V gave up 6 bases and J gave up 0 bases; unmatched junction bases: 2. Germline-derived CDR1 and CDR2 are DFQATT and SNEGSKA (reference sequence). This CDR3 has 13 amino acids. The CDR3 nucleotides read TGCAGTGCAGGGGACAGTAGCAATCAGCCCCAGCATTTT. Translating gives CSAGDSSNQPQHF.

This clonotype has just a few counts. The chain uses TRBV6-6 and TRBJ2-7; tentative D call: TRBD2 (5 bases). CDR3 size: 14 residues. Germline V gene data show CDR1 as MNHNY and CDR2 as SVGAGI (reference sequence). Trimming removed 2 bases at V and 3 bases at J, with 11 bases between. In DNA form, the CDR3 reads TGTGCCAGCAGTTACGCCGGTGAGGGCTACGAGCAGTACTTC. Encoded protein: CASSYAGEGYEQYF.

This clonotype has a handful of counts. V and J are TRBV12-3 or TRBV12-4 and TRBJ2-1; a possible D gene is TRBD1 (6 bases). Trimming shortened V by 0 bases and J by 2 bases, and 11 bases separated the two germline ends. The CDR3 consists of 16 residues. The CDR3 coding sequence is TGTGCCAGCAGTTTAGCGCTTCAGGGGCCCTACAATGAGCAGTTCTTC. Protein product: CASSLALQGPYNEQFF.

A few counts support this clonotype. The V and J genes are TRBV6-6 and TRBJ2-7; the match to TRBD1 covers 8 bases. The germline CDR1 and CDR2 sequences are MNHNY and SVGAGI (reference sequence). The CDR3 spans 17 residues. The trim removed 0 bases at V and 0 bases at J, leaving 7 bases unmatched. CDR3 region: CASSYSPGGLSSYEQYF. The CDR3 bases are TGTGCCAGCAGTTACTCTCCAGGGGGCCTCAGCTCCTACGAGCAGTACTTC.

As to this clonotype: At one boundary the junction diverges from the germline segment, which might be a read error. The chain couples TRBV3-1 to TRBJ1-5; D remains ambiguous. The length of the CDR3 is 14 residues. The germline V gene has CDR1 LGHDT and CDR2 YNNKEL (reference sequence). CDR3: CVSSQDIGYQPQHF. CDR3 nucleotides: TGTGTCAGCAGCCAAGATATAGGGTATCAGCCCCAGCATTTT.